Given below is one TCR beta chain in context. Participants classified as exposed had met a COVID-19 case within 2 weeks before study entry. The sample is drawn from a study of blood T cell repertoires in COVID-19. Study background: Acute-phase and convalescent COVID-19 samples originated in the United States, Italy and Spain. PBMCs, B-cell-depleted T cells, or T cells provided the cDNA or gDNA that made up the material.

Germline CDR1 SGHTA, CDR2 FQGNSA. The CDR3 covers 15 residues. J lost 1 base, V lost 5 bases, and 3 bases had no gene match. The repertoire was sequenced with immunoSEQ multiplex PCR; TCRdb's copy has only in-frame clones and lacks some. The table lists 200,000 to 250,000 clones, over 75% of them singletons, with roughly 3.7% in the top ten. The origin of this receptor is a woman in her 30s who had been exposed to COVID-19. The V gene is TRBV7-2, the J gene TRBJ2-2, with 8 bases matching TRBD2. Sequencing used PBMCs or T cells enriched from blood (not recorded which). In nucleotides, the CDR3 is TGTGCCAGCAGCCTTAGCGGGAAGAACACCGGGGAGCTGTTTTTT. As protein: CASSLSGKNTGELFF.